This T cell receptor beta chain was captured by sequencing in a study of OX40 agonist ivuxolimab in advanced cancers. Overall study context: Under the entry rules, prior anti-PD-1, anti-PD-L1 or anti-CTLA-4 therapy was allowed, and about 40% had some. Points from the study as a whole: Low clonal expansion, among the lowest seen, marked partial responders at 0.1-3.0 mg/kg. On average, CD8+ T cells had more expanded clones than CD4+.

This CDR3 is built from 14 residues. Germline V CDR1 and CDR2: SGHRS, YFSETQ. J gave up 11 bases and V 2 bases, and 9 bases lay outside the gene matches. Clones were read by immunoSEQ multiplex PCR, and TCRdb kept only the in-frame ones, dropping some. This sample has under 100,000 clones; 90% to 95% occur once, and the top ten carry 2% to 3%. With regard to this clone: What it binds is unknown.

This TCR came from an adult with an advanced solid tumor such as melanoma, head and neck, liver or kidney cancer. The rearrangement uses TRBV5-1 and TRBJ1-1; 10 bases align to TRBD1. Sequenced material: CD4+ or CD8+ T cells sorted from blood, taken in a trial of the OX40 agonist ivuxolimab. CDR3: CASSFGDRGEGAFF. The CDR3 region has the DNA TGCGCCAGCAGCTTTGGGGACAGGGGAGAGGGCGCTTTCTTT.